This T cell receptor (beta chain) was sequenced during a study of cytomegalovirus exposure and HLA in healthy donors. The PCR contained 60 Vbeta and 13 Jbeta primers. Method: immunoSEQ multiplex PCR; TCRdb's copy keeps in-frame clones and lacks some. The sample lists under 150,000 clones, around 78% occurring once. What was sequenced was PBMCs. The clonotype originates from a woman aged 35 to 49 in good health and CMV-seropositive.

CDR3 in DNA: TGTGCCAGCAGTGAATTAGAACCCTTAAGACAAGAGACCCAGTACTTC. It encodes CASSELEPLRQETQYF. This chain joins TRBV25-1 and TRBJ2-5; no reliable D call. The germline V gene encodes CDR1 MGHDK and CDR2 SYGVNS. The ends were cut back, 1 base at V and 2 bases at J, with 14 bases in the middle. This CDR3 is 16 amino acids long.